A selection of T cell receptor beta chains follows, all from one sample in a study of shared clonotypes between healthy human individuals. This table comes from immunoSEQ multiplex PCR, and its TCRdb copy is limited to in-frame clones, with some not included. This sample carries roughly 2.1 million clones, 90% to 95% of them seen once, and the ten largest clones take around 1.7%. Sequencing was performed on naive CD8+ T cells from PBMCs. The source of these receptors is a man between 18 and 35 years old in good health. Some clones in this sample may be carry-over from other donors' samples. Both conserved end residues are part of each CDR3. Fields, in order: D gene, V gene, J gene, clone size, CDR3 protein, CDR3 DNA. A D gene is named only where the DNA matches it firmly. Some rows mark clone size as missing; the rest say once, few, many or name a class of expanded clone.

d_gene: TRBD2
v_gene: TRBV27
j_gene: TRBJ2-7
abundance: .
CDR3aa: CASRTSGSPFAAYEQYF
CDR3nt: TGTGCCAGCAGAACTAGCGGGAGTCCCTTCGCCGCCTACGAGCAGTACTTC

d_gene: .
v_gene: TRBV19
j_gene: TRBJ1-1
abundance: few
CDR3aa: CASSLFGSASTEAFF
CDR3nt: TGTGCCAGTAGTCTCTTCGGTTCCGCAAGCACTGAAGCTTTCTTT

d_gene: .
v_gene: TRBV18
j_gene: TRBJ2-5
abundance: once
CDR3aa: CASKWDLSLPETQYF
CDR3nt: TGTGCCAGCAAATGGGACTTGTCGTTACCGGAGACCCAGTACTTC

d_gene: .
v_gene: TRBV19
j_gene: TRBJ2-2
abundance: .
CDR3aa: CASSIDLGELFF
CDR3nt: TGTGCCAGTAGTATAGACCTCGGAGAGCTGTTTTTT

d_gene: .
v_gene: TRBV12-5
j_gene: TRBJ2-1
abundance: once
CDR3aa: CASGLVPAGSFHNEQFF
CDR3nt: TGTGCTAGTGGTTTGGTACCGGCGGGAAGTTTCCACAATGAGCAGTTCTTC

d_gene: .
v_gene: TRBV5-6
j_gene: TRBJ2-5
abundance: .
CDR3aa: CASSLEQGSETQYF
CDR3nt: TGTGCCAGCAGCTTGGAGCAGGGCAGCGAGACCCAGTACTTC

d_gene: TRBD1
v_gene: TRBV6-6
j_gene: TRBJ2-7
abundance: .
CDR3aa: CASSYSGQGYEQYF
CDR3nt: TGTGCCAGCAGTTACTCTGGACAGGGTTACGAGCAGTACTTC

d_gene: TRBD2
v_gene: TRBV28
j_gene: TRBJ2-5
abundance: .
CDR3aa: CASSLPSGFSGAQETQYF
CDR3nt: TGTGCCAGCAGTTTACCCTCGGGCTTTAGCGGGGCCCAAGAGACCCAGTACTTC

d_gene: .
v_gene: TRBV9
j_gene: TRBJ2-5
abundance: once
CDR3aa: CASSVGALRGGWETQYF
CDR3nt: TGTGCCAGCAGCGTAGGCGCCTTGCGTGGGGGTTGGGAGACCCAGTACTTC

d_gene: .
v_gene: TRBV14
j_gene: TRBJ1-1
abundance: few
CDR3aa: CASSQEGNTEAFF
CDR3nt: TGTGCCAGCAGCCAAGAGGGGAACACTGAAGCTTTCTTT

d_gene: .
v_gene: TRBV7-9
j_gene: TRBJ1-1
abundance: .
CDR3aa: CASSLAYSPVNTEAFF
CDR3nt: TGTGCCAGCAGCTTAGCCTATTCCCCGGTGAACACTGAAGCTTTCTTT

d_gene: TRBD1
v_gene: TRBV6-5
j_gene: TRBJ2-1
abundance: .
CDR3aa: CASSYSSQGNNEQFF
CDR3nt: TGTGCCAGCAGTTACTCCTCACAGGGGAACAATGAGCAGTTCTTC

d_gene: .
v_gene: TRBV27
j_gene: TRBJ1-5
abundance: .
CDR3aa: CASSNTPGFNQPQHF
CDR3nt: TGTGCCAGCAGTAACACCCCGGGCTTTAATCAGCCCCAGCATTTT

d_gene: TRBD1
v_gene: TRBV5-1
j_gene: TRBJ2-7
abundance: .
CDR3aa: CASSFAGTDYEQYF
CDR3nt: TGCGCCAGCAGCTTCGCCGGGACAGACTACGAGCAGTACTTC

d_gene: TRBD1
v_gene: TRBV27
j_gene: TRBJ1-2
abundance: .
CDR3aa: CASTGKGAYYGYTF
CDR3nt: TGTGCCAGCACGGGGAAGGGGGCATACTATGGCTACACCTTC

d_gene: .
v_gene: TRBV27
j_gene: TRBJ2-7
abundance: .
CDR3aa: CASSYTGAAYEQYF
CDR3nt: TGTGCCAGCAGTTACACCGGTGCGGCCTACGAGCAGTACTTC

d_gene: TRBD1
v_gene: TRBV11-2
j_gene: TRBJ1-4
abundance: .
CDR3aa: CASSRWDRETNEKLFF
CDR3nt: TGTGCCAGCAGCCGTTGGGACAGGGAAACTAATGAAAAACTGTTTTTT

d_gene: .
v_gene: TRBV6-1
j_gene: TRBJ1-2
abundance: .
CDR3aa: CASSGQGTQSGYTF
CDR3nt: TGTGCCAGCAGTGGTCAGGGGACGCAATCTGGCTACACCTTC

d_gene: .
v_gene: TRBV5-6
j_gene: TRBJ2-2
abundance: .
CDR3aa: CASSHYTGELFF
CDR3nt: TGTGCCAGCAGCCATTACACCGGGGAGCTGTTTTTT

d_gene: .
v_gene: TRBV6-5
j_gene: TRBJ2-1
abundance: .
CDR3aa: CASWTGTSSYNEQFF
CDR3nt: TGTGCCAGCTGGACGGGGACGAGCTCCTACAATGAGCAGTTCTTC

d_gene: TRBD1
v_gene: TRBV29-1
j_gene: TRBJ2-7
abundance: .
CDR3aa: CSGTGASYEQYF
CDR3nt: TGCAGCGGGACAGGGGCGTCCTACGAGCAGTACTTC

d_gene: .
v_gene: TRBV7-2
j_gene: TRBJ2-7
abundance: .
CDR3aa: CASSGGLTYEQYF
CDR3nt: TGTGCCAGCTCCGGGGGACTTACCTACGAGCAGTACTTC

d_gene: TRBD2
v_gene: TRBV29-1
j_gene: TRBJ2-3
abundance: .
CDR3aa: CSVPTWSGADTQYF
CDR3nt: TGCAGCGTGCCTACGTGGAGCGGGGCAGATACGCAGTATTTT

d_gene: .
v_gene: TRBV12-5
j_gene: TRBJ1-3
abundance: .
CDR3aa: CASAAGWGIGNTIYF
CDR3nt: TGTGCTAGTGCCGCAGGATGGGGGATCGGAAACACCATATATTTT

d_gene: .
v_gene: TRBV27
j_gene: TRBJ1-5
abundance: .
CDR3aa: CASSLMVGVNQPQHF
CDR3nt: TGTGCCAGCAGTTTAATGGTTGGGGTAAATCAGCCCCAGCATTTT

d_gene: TRBD1
v_gene: TRBV28
j_gene: TRBJ1-1
abundance: few
CDR3aa: CASSLTGGNTEAFF
CDR3nt: TGTGCCAGCAGTCTGACAGGGGGGAACACTGAAGCTTTCTTT

d_gene: .
v_gene: TRBV21-1
j_gene: TRBJ1-1
abundance: .
CDR3aa: CASSKGAVEGIGTEAFF
CDR3nt: TGTGCCAGCAGCAAAGGGGCAGTTGAAGGGATAGGAACTGAAGCTTTCTTT

d_gene: .
v_gene: TRBV9
j_gene: TRBJ2-1
abundance: .
CDR3aa: CASSASGYNEQFF
CDR3nt: TGTGCCAGCAGCGCCAGCGGCTACAATGAGCAGTTCTTC

d_gene: .
v_gene: TRBV4-1
j_gene: TRBJ1-4
abundance: .
CDR3aa: CASSRGGFTEKLFF
CDR3nt: TGCGCCAGCAGCCGAGGGGGGTTCACTGAAAAACTGTTTTTT

d_gene: .
v_gene: TRBV5-4
j_gene: TRBJ1-2
abundance: .
CDR3aa: CASSLVGPNYGYTF
CDR3nt: TGTGCCAGCAGCTTGGTTGGTCCTAACTATGGCTACACCTTC

d_gene: .
v_gene: TRBV28
j_gene: TRBJ1-4
abundance: few
CDR3aa: CAHGAGVDEKLFF
CDR3nt: TGTGCCCATGGGGCCGGGGTGGATGAAAAACTGTTTTTT

d_gene: .
v_gene: TRBV4-1
j_gene: TRBJ2-7
abundance: .
CDR3aa: CASSHPLNYEQYF
CDR3nt: TGCGCCAGCAGTCACCCACTAAACTACGAGCAGTACTTC

d_gene: .
v_gene: TRBV7-9
j_gene: TRBJ2-7
abundance: .
CDR3aa: CASSSVGRWDEQYF
CDR3nt: TGTGCCAGCAGCTCCGTGGGGCGATGGGACGAGCAGTACTTC

d_gene: TRBD2
v_gene: TRBV27
j_gene: TRBJ2-3
abundance: once
CDR3aa: CASSPLAGGADTQYF
CDR3nt: TGTGCCAGCAGTCCCTTAGCGGGAGGTGCAGATACGCAGTATTTT